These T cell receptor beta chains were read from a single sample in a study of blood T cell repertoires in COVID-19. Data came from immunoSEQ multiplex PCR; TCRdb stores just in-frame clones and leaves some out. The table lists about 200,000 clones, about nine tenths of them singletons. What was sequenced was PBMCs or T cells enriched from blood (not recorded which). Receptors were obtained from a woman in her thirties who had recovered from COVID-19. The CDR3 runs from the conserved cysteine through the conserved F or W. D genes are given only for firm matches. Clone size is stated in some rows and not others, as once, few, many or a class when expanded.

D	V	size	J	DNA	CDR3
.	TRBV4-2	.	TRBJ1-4	TGTACCAGCAGCCGAGCGGGGGCAACTAATGAAAAACTGTTTTTT	CTSSRAGATNEKLFF
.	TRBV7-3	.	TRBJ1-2	TGTGCCAGCAGCGCAGCGGGCAGGGCCCCGGCTAACTATGGCTACACCTTC	CASSAAGRAPANYGYTF
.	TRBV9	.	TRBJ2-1	TGTGCCAGCAGCGTGGAGCTAGCCGACAATGAGCAGTTCTTC	CASSVELADNEQFF
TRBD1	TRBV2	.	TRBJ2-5	TGTGCCAGCAGTGCGGGGACAGCGGTTGAGGGGACCCAGTACTTC	CASSAGTAVEGTQYF
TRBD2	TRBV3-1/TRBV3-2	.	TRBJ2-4	TGTGCCAGCAGCTCCTATGGGCGGGGGGTTCAGGGCATTCAGTACTTC	CASSSYGRGVQGIQYF
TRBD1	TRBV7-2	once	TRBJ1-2	TGTGCCAGCAGCTTTTGGACAGGGGGCAATGGCTACACCTTC	CASSFWTGGNGYTF
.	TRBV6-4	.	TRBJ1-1	TGTGCCAGCAGCCTTGAGGAGAACACTGAAGCTTTCTTT	CASSLEENTEAFF
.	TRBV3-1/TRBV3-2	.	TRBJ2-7	TGTGCCAGCAGCCGGGACTTAACCTACGAGCAGTACTTC	CASSRDLTYEQYF
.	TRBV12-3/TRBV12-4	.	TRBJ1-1	TGTGCCAGCAGCCGGGGGGGCGCGCCTGAAGCTTTCTTT	CASSRGGAPEAFF
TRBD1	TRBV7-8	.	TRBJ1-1	TGTGCCAGCAGCTTAGGGCATAGAGGCAGGGGGGAGAACACTGAAGCTTTCTTT	CASSLGHRGRGENTEAFF
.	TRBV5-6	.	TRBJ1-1	TGTGCCAGCAGCCGAACCGGACACGCTGAAGCTTTCTTT	CASSRTGHAEAFF
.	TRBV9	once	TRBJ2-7	TGTGCCAGCAGCCCCGAGGGGAGCGGGTACGAGCAGTACTTC	CASSPEGSGYEQYF
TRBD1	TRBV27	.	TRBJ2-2	TGTGCCAGCAAACCACGACAGGGGAACACCGGGGAGCTGTTTTTT	CASKPRQGNTGELFF
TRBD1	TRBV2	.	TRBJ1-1	TGTGCCAGCAGTGGGACAGGGGAGAACACTGAAGCTTTCTTT	CASSGTGENTEAFF
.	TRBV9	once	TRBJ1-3	TGTGCCAGCAGCGTAGGCCAGGGCTCTGGAAACACCATATATTTT	CASSVGQGSGNTIYF
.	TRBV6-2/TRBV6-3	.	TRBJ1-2	TGTGCCAGCAGTTACTCGAGAGGGGGAAGGACCAACTATGGCTACACCTTC	CASSYSRGGRTNYGYTF
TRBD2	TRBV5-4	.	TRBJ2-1	TGTGCCAGCAGCTCAACTAGCGGTACCTACAATGAGCAGTTCTTC	CASSSTSGTYNEQFF
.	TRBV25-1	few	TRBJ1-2	TGTGCCAGCAGTGGCCGGGACACCTTC	CASSGRDTF
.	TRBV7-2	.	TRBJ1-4	TGTGCCAGCAGCCCCGGGGGGGCGAGGAATGAAAAACTGTTTTTT	CASSPGGARNEKLFF
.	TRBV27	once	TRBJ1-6	TGTGCCAGCAGTTTAGGTCAGGGCGATTCACCCCTCCACTTT	CASSLGQGDSPLHF
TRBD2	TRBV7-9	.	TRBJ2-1	TGTGCCAGCAGCGTCAGCGGGGGTAGGCAGTTCTTC	CASSVSGGRQFF
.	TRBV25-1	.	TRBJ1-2	TGTGCCAGCAGTAGCCCGGGTCTCCTGGGCTACACCTTC	CASSSPGLLGYTF
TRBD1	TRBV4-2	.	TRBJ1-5	TGTGCCAGCAGCCAGGACAGGGGGAGCAATCAGCCCCAGCATTTT	CASSQDRGSNQPQHF
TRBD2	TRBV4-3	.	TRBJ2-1	TGCGCCAGCAGCCAAGATTGGACTAGCGGGGGGGCCGGGACCTACAATGAGCAGTTCTTC	CASSQDWTSGGAGTYNEQFF
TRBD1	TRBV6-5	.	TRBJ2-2	TGTGCCAGCAGTTCGGGACAGGGGGTCACCGGGGAGCTGTTTTTT	CASSSGQGVTGELFF
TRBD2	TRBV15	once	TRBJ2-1	TGTGCCACCAGCAGATTTGGCGGGAGGTTCGACAATGAGCAGTTCTTC	CATSRFGGRFDNEQFF
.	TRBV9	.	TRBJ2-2	TGTGCCAGCAGCGCACGACAGGCCACCGGGGAGCTGTTTTTT	CASSARQATGELFF
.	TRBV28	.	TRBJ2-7	TGTGCCAGCAGGGGGGCACCTGGAGCCTCCTACGAGCAGTACTTC	CASRGAPGASYEQYF
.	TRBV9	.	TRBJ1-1	TGTGCCAGCAGCGACGGACACTATAACACTGAAGCTTTCTTT	CASSDGHYNTEAFF
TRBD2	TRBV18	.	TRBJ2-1	TGTGCCAGCTCACCGTCCGATAGCGGGAGGACCAATGAGCAGTTCTTC	CASSPSDSGRTNEQFF
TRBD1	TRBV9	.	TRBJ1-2	TGTGCCAGCAGCGGAAACAGGGGAAACGCTAACTATGGCTACACCTTC	CASSGNRGNANYGYTF
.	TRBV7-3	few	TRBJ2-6	TGTGCCAGCAGCCACGGGTCGACTGGGGCCAACGTCCTGACTTTC	CASSHGSTGANVLTF
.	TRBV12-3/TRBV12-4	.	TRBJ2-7	TGTGCCAGCAGTTTTTCTGAGGGGGGGGAGCAGTACTTC	CASSFSEGGEQYF
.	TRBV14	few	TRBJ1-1	TGTGCCAGCAGCCAAGAGTTGAGAGGTGAAGCTTTCTTT	CASSQELRGEAFF
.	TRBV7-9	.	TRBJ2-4	TGTGCCAGCAGCTCAAGGCGTGGAGAGGGATCCTTAGCCAAAAACATTCAGTACTTC	CASSSRRGEGSLAKNIQYF
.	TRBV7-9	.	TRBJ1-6	TGTGCCAGCAGCACTTGGGGCAGGGAAGGTTCACCCCTCCACTTT	CASSTWGREGSPLHF
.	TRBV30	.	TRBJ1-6	TGTGCCTGGAGTGCCCTAATTAATTCACCCCTCCACTTT	CAWSALINSPLHF
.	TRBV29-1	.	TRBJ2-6	TGCAGCGTTATGAGCTCTGGGGCCAACGTCCTGACTTTC	CSVMSSGANVLTF
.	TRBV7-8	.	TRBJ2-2	TGTGCCAGCAGCTTATGGGGCCCCGGCCGGACCGGGGAGCTGTTTTTT	CASSLWGPGRTGELFF
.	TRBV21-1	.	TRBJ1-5	TGTGCCAGCAGCCACCCCGGGACAGGGAATATTTGGATAGGACAGCCCCAGCATTTT	CASSHPGTGNIWIGQPQHF